Sequencing of this T cell receptor (beta chain) was carried out in a study of blood T cell repertoires in COVID-19. The CDR3 sequence is 14 residues long. The germline CDR1 and CDR2 sequences are SGHNT and YENEEA. The V and J ends lost 0 bases and 4 bases respectively, with 9 bases between them. Participant age was roughly 18 to 90 years, and participants resided in about two dozen US areas. Assignments of participants to cohorts depended upon their own reported clinical history. Repertoires were generated with immunoSEQ multiplex PCR, while TCRdb's copy carries only in-frame clones and drops some. In the table there are roughly 270,000 clones, around 80% of which are singletons.

The gene calls are TRBV11-3 and TRBJ1-1; D remains ambiguous. The TCR comes from a man aged 35 to 55 who had been exposed to COVID-19. The sequenced sample consisted of PBMCs or T cells enriched from blood (not recorded which). The CDR3 nucleotides read TGTGCCAGCAGCTTAGAGGCTTTCGTCACTGAAGCTTTCTTT. It translates to CASSLEAFVTEAFF.